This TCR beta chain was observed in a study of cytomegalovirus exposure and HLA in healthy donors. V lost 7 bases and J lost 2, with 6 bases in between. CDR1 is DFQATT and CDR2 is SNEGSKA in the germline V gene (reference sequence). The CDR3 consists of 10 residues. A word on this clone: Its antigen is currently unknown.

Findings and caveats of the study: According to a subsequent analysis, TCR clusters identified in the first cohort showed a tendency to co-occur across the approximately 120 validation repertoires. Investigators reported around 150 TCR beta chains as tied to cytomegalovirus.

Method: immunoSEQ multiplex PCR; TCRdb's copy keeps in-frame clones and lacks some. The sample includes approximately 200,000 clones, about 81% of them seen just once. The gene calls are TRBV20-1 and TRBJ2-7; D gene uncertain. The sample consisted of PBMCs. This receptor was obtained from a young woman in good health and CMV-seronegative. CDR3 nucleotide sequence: TGCAGTGAGCCCCCCTACGAGCAGTACTTC. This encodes CSEPPYEQYF.